This is a list of T cell receptor beta chains from one sample in a study of OX40 agonist ivuxolimab in advanced cancers. Some clones are missing from TCRdb's copy, which holds only in-frame ones; the method was immunoSEQ multiplex PCR. This table holds approximately 60,000 clones, 84% found once. Here the sequenced sample was CD4+ or CD8+ T cells sorted from blood, taken in a trial of the OX40 agonist ivuxolimab. All receptors derive from an adult with an advanced solid tumor such as melanoma, head and neck, liver or kidney cancer. CDR3s include the opening cysteine and the closing phenylalanine or tryptophan. The D gene is left open where the match is weak.

CDR3 length	D gene	V gene	J gene	CDR3 protein	CDR3 DNA
11	.	TRBV5-4	TRBJ2-7	CASSLEYEQYF	TGTGCCAGCAGCTTGGAGTACGAGCAGTACTTC
17	TRBD2	TRBV10-2	TRBJ2-5	CASSDLGGSGGQETQYF	TGCGCCAGCAGTGACCTCGGGGGGAGCGGGGGACAAGAGACCCAGTACTTC
13	TRBD2	TRBV7-2	TRBJ2-5	CASTLEAGATQYF	TGTGCCAGCACCCTCGAAGCGGGGGCGACCCAGTACTTC
12	.	TRBV11-2	TRBJ2-1	CASSLLYNEQFF	TGTGCCAGCAGCTTACTCTACAATGAGCAGTTCTTC
18	.	TRBV28	TRBJ1-2	CASSLGGWGAGPNYGYTF	TGTGCCAGCAGTTTAGGGGGATGGGGCGCGGGGCCAAACTATGGCTACACCTTC
13	.	TRBV19	TRBJ1-1	CASSIGRSGKAFF	TGTGCCAGTAGTATTGGGAGGTCGGGGAAGGCTTTCTTT
13	.	TRBV11-2	TRBJ1-1	CASSFGGGGEAFF	TGTGCCAGCAGCTTTGGCGGGGGCGGTGAAGCTTTCTTT
14	TRBD2	TRBV5-8	TRBJ2-7	CASSYPGLVYEQYF	TGTGCCAGCAGCTATCCGGGACTAGTCTACGAGCAGTACTTC
15	.	TRBV4-2	TRBJ2-2	CASSPRGSRTGELFF	TGTGCCAGCAGCCCACGTGGAAGCAGGACCGGGGAGCTGTTTTTT
13	.	TRBV5-1	TRBJ2-3	CASSLESTDTQYF	TGCGCCAGCAGCTTGGAGAGCACAGATACGCAGTATTTT
12	.	TRBV6-5	TRBJ1-1	CASRKSDTEAFF	TGTGCCAGCAGAAAGTCGGACACTGAAGCTTTCTTT